This entry features one TCR beta chain sequence. The antigen it binds to is not known. It has no much larger one-base neighbor in the sample; base qualities were not kept. The sample's treatment or condition label, in plain terms: live attenuated yellow fever vaccine strain. At each blood-draw timepoint, two biological replicates of bulk PBMCs were obtained. A standard Ficoll-Paque protocol was used to isolate PBMCs from peripheral blood. TriZol was used to extract RNA from bulk PBMCs, CD4 and CD8 fractions, and dextramer-positive and dextramer-negative fractions. This sample is drawn from a study of T cells after yellow fever vaccination (dated by TCRdb to between 2018 and 2021). Background on the whole study: Libraries from fractions with low cell numbers were prepared with the SMART-Seq v4 Ultra Low Input RNA kit. Bulk TCR alpha and beta repertoires were sequenced longitudinally to track T-cell clones before and after primary and booster YFV17D yellow fever vaccination. Two healthy male donors made up the cohort, one aged 18 to 30 years and the other aged 30 to 40 years. Blood samples were taken at several timepoints before and after primary and secondary immunization, and bulk PBMC replicates and cell subsets were isolated.

Based on the germline V gene, the CDR1 and CDR2 sequences are MNHNS and SASEGT. V gives up 6 bases and J gives up 7 bases, and the segment between their germline ends measures 19 bases. The CDR3 covers 16 residues, taking in both the cysteine and the phenylalanine. Only CDR3 DNA is held: 48 bases, read in frame from base 1. TCR cDNA was synthesized by 5'RACE template switching, through which a universal primer site and unique molecular identifiers were introduced. cDNA synthesis was primed from both the TCR alpha and TCR beta constant segments. Libraries were amplified in two PCR steps, with sample barcodes and sequencing adapters added in the second step. Libraries were sequenced on Illumina HiSeq 2500 (2x100 bp) or NovaSeq (2x150 bp). Regarding the original processing steps: MIGEC was used to demultiplex reads and collapse the reads into UMI consensus sequences, and MiXCR was used for V(D)J alignment. Vaccine-responding clonotypes were defined with edgeR using replicate PBMC samples, requiring FDR below 0.01 and a log2 fold change above 5 up to day 15. Bulk clonotypes were assigned CD4 or CD8 identity according to which sequenced CD4 or CD8 repertoire held them at higher abundance. Through fastp at Q25 and MiXCR, TCRdb rebuilt clones from the public reads, retaining in-frame beta chains. A single entry per CDR3 protein holds the most common genes and DNA from its merged rows. Here the V and J calls rest on TCRdb's processing, not on the authors' analysis. The sample has some 560,000 distinct CDR3 sequences on record, around a sixth of them singletons. The ten largest make up 17% of the sample.

The research as a whole found: Computational filtering was required because FACS-sorted repertoires could contain abundant contaminating clonotypes from the bulk population. A small fraction of clonotypes showed up in both the CD4 and CD8 compartments, probably as a result of convergent recombination. After the booster, most clones that had expanded after primary vaccination were detected again (approximately 95% of CD4 and over 75% of CD8), suggesting broad maintenance of memory. Only a couple of donors were included in the study, so the extent to which the findings can be generalized is limited. The secondary T-cell response was weaker than the primary response but faster, peaking on day 5 instead of day 15.

Recombination linked TRBV6-1 to TRBJ1-6; 6 matching bases give a weak D call of TRBD1. The TCR originated in a man younger than 35 who received the YFV17D yellow fever vaccine. Sequenced here: PBMCs, sampled about 5 days after the first yellow fever vaccination. The CDR3 protein: CASRRSPGGQNSPLHF. The DNA sequence reads TGTGCCAGCAGACGCTCCCCGGGGGGGCAGAATTCACCCCTCCACTTT.